These T cell receptor beta chains were read from a single sample in a study of T cell changes during pregnancy in multiple sclerosis. Libraries were prepared by immunoSEQ multiplex PCR; TCRdb keeps only in-frame clonotypes and omits some of them. The profile shows 70,000 to 100,000 clones, just under 95% of them singletons. The sample was peripheral blood, taken in the third trimester of pregnancy. All receptors come from a female donor in good health, enrolled as a control in a pregnancy study. Both conserved end residues are trimmed from each CDR3. The listing skips clone size in some rows; elsewhere it reads once, few, many or a size class.

V,J,size,CDR3
TRBV6-5,TRBJ1-2,-,ASSFQGNRYT
TRBV7-9,TRBJ2-5,once,ASSFGREAPKETQY
TRBV7-2,TRBJ2-7,-,ASSFRSSGYEQY
TRBV5-4,TRBJ2-7,-,ASSLDGSGGNEQY
TRBV4-1,TRBJ1-2,-,ASSHSQGYGYT
TRBV7-2,TRBJ2-2,-,ASSLGGSGTGELF
TRBV2,TRBJ1-5,once,ASSERGSQPQH
TRBV27,TRBJ1-1,-,ASSTHPRGQAF
TRBV5-4,TRBJ1-4,-,ASSRDRGGEKLF
TRBV2,TRBJ1-5,-,ASSDPNQPQH
TRBV11-2,TRBJ2-7,-,ASSLVGGRGSYEQY
TRBV27,TRBJ1-5,-,ASSLGGINQPQH
TRBV11-2,TRBJ2-3,-,ASSQRDSTDTQY
TRBV7-6,TRBJ2-2,-,ASSLAPDRVTGELF
TRBV28,TRBJ1-1,-,ASIKGAGVRAF
TRBV4-1,TRBJ2-1,once,ASSQGQPYNEQF
TRBV6-1,TRBJ1-5,-,ASSGQGASQPQH
TRBV28,TRBJ2-7,-,ASSNPGQPQGQY
TRBV9,TRBJ2-5,-,ASSVAGGYQETQY
TRBV7-9,TRBJ1-5,-,ASSQGRGSVEPQH
TRBV5-4,TRBJ2-7,-,ASSLSSGGSYEQY
TRBV2,TRBJ1-5,-,ASSMALSNQPQH
TRBV9,TRBJ1-5,-,ASSVGAGGSNQPQH
TRBV10-1,TRBJ2-3,-,ASRYLGSTDTQY